Listed here are 25 T cell receptor beta chains from one sample, sequenced in a study of cytomegalovirus exposure and HLA in healthy donors. With 60 Vbeta and 13 Jbeta primers, the PCR was carried out. Clones were sequenced by immunoSEQ multiplex PCR, and TCRdb holds only the in-frame ones, with some missing. The repertoire has about 33,000 clones, around 53% of them found once; the top ten carry 6.2%. Material for sequencing was PBMCs. These receptor sequences come from a woman between 40 and 55 years old in good health and CMV-seropositive.

The gene calls are TRBV19 and TRBJ2-7; 7 bases fit TRBD1. Per germline, CDR1 LNHDA and CDR2 SQIVND (reference sequence). The CDR3 covers 14 residues. Losses at the gene ends were 4 bases for V and 5 bases for J; bases not matched to a gene: 8. CDR3 nucleotides: TGTGCCAGTAGTAACTACGACAGGGTCCACGAGCAGTACTTC. As protein: CASSNYDRVHEQYF.

This clone has just a few counts. The chain has TRBV9 and TRBJ2-3; tentative D call: TRBD2 (7 bases). With 2 bases removed from V and 0 bases from J, the gap between germline ends came to 10 bases. This CDR3 comprises 15 residues. Germline values: CDR1 SGDLS, CDR2 YYNGEE. The CDR3 DNA reads TGTGCCAGCAGCGTCCGGGGGGCCAGCACAGATACGCAGTATTTT. It codes for CASSVRGASTDTQYF. Combining the CDR3 with reference TRBV9 and TRBJ2-3 gives the whole variable domain DSGVTQTPKHLITATGQRVTLRCSPRSGDLSVYWYQQSLDQGLQFLIQYYNGEERAKGNILERFSAQQFPDLHSELNLSSLELGDSALYFCASSVRGASTDTQYFGPGTRLTVL.

A few counts support this clone. This chain links TRBV29-1 with TRBJ2-1; tentative D call: TRBD1 (6 bases). This CDR3 has 14 amino acids. Germline assignment: CDR1 SQVTM and CDR2 ANQGSEA. V was cut by 3 bases and J by 0 bases, with 9 bases left in between. The CDR3 loop reads CSVDGQNSYNEQFF. The CDR3 DNA follows: TGCAGCGTTGACGGACAGAACTCCTACAATGAGCAGTTCTTC.

This clone turned up a few times. The chain recombines TRBV2 with TRBJ2-5; TRBD2 aligns across 14 bases. The CDR3 runs 15 residues. The V gene's germline CDR1 is SNHLY and CDR2 FYNNEI. J gave up 4 bases and V 6 bases, and 4 bases lay outside the gene matches. CDR3 in DNA: TGTGCCAGCAGCGGGACTAGCGGGGGTCGAGAGACCCAGTACTTC. Translating it yields CASSGTSGGRETQYF.

The genes are TRBV5-6 and TRBJ2-4; 7 nucleotides align to TRBD1. Per germline, CDR1 SGHDT and CDR2 YYEEEE. Trimming at V came to 3 bases and at J to 3 bases, leaving 9 bases not matched to a gene. The CDR3 is 16 residues long. As DNA, the CDR3 is TGTGCCAGCAGCTCTTCCCCGACAGGGAGCAAAAACATTCAGTACTTC. It encodes CASSSSPTGSKNIQYF. Complete variable domain (other parts from reference TRBV5-6 and TRBJ2-4): DAGVTQSPTHLIKTRGQQVTLRCSPKSGHDTVSWYQQALGQGPQFIFQYYEEEERQRGNFPDRFSGHQFPNYSSELNVNALLLGDSALYLCASSSSPTGSKNIQYFGAGTRLSVL.

V usage is TRBV30 and J usage is TRBJ1-5, with 10 positions matching TRBD1. Germline lookup yields CDR1 GTSNPN and CDR2 SVGIG (reference sequence). V was pared by 3 bases and J by 5 bases, with 13 bases of the junction left unmatched. The CDR3 consists of 17 residues. The CDR3, as DNA: TGTGCCTGGAGAGCAGACAGGGGGCCATTCTCTGATCAGCCCCAGCATTTT. It specifies CAWRADRGPFSDQPQHF.

This rearrangement joins TRBV4-2 to TRBJ1-6; TRBD1 aligns across 10 bases. The germline gives CDR1 LGHNA, CDR2 YNFKEQ. Trimming removed 0 bases from V and 4 bases from J; junction bases left unmatched: 0. The CDR3 loop spans 16 amino acids. CDR3: CASSQEDRGYNSPLHF. CDR3 in DNA: TGTGCCAGCAGCCAAGAGGACAGGGGGTATAATTCACCCCTCCACTTT.

This chain connects TRBV7-2 to TRBJ1-5; 7 bases line up with TRBD1. After removal of 3 bases from V and 5 bases from J, the junction contained 7 bases not matched to a gene. Germline assignment: CDR1 SGHTA and CDR2 FQGNSA. The CDR3 covers 15 residues. The CDR3 coding sequence is TGTGCCAGCAGCTTGGGCAGGGGGATGGATCAGCCCCAGCATTTT. Its translation: CASSLGRGMDQPQHF. Full variable domain (missing parts from reference TRBV7-2 and TRBJ1-5): GAGVSQSPSNKVTEKGKDVELRCDPISGHTALYWYRQSLGQGLEFLIYFQGNSAPDKSGLPSDRFSAERTGGSVSTLTIQRTQQEDSAVYLCASSLGRGMDQPQHFGDGTRLSIL.

This clone showed up just a few times. This chain joins TRBV7-8 and TRBJ2-7; 11 bases line up with TRBD1. Germline trimming cut 0 bases from V and 4 bases from J; bases unmatched to any gene: 11. Looked up from germline, CDR1 is SGHVS and CDR2 is FQNEAQ. The CDR3 is made up of 18 amino acids. The CDR3 sequence: CASSLAIPGTGGSYEQYF. In nucleotides, the CDR3 is TGTGCCAGCAGCTTAGCCATCCCCGGGACAGGGGGATCATACGAGCAGTACTTC.

The gene calls are TRBV14 and TRBJ1-2; D might be TRBD1 (6 bases). CDR1 SGHDN and CDR2 FVKESK come from the germline V gene. The CDR3 has 13 residues. The ends were cut back, 5 bases at V and 8 bases at J, with 15 bases in the middle. The CDR3 DNA reads as TGTGCCAGCAGCTCCTTCTTACAGGGAGGCTACACCTTC. This translates into CASSSFLQGGYTF.

The V gene is TRBV7-3, the J gene TRBJ2-1; 8 bases align to TRBD1. V lost 5 bases, J lost 4 bases, and 7 bases stayed unmatched. Germline V gene sequence: CDR1 SGHTA, CDR2 FQGTGA. The CDR3 runs 15 residues. For the CDR3, the DNA is TGTGCCAGCAGCAATCCGGGACAGGAGTACAATGAGCAGTTCTTC. Protein sequence: CASSNPGQEYNEQFF.

The chain joins TRBV7-9 to TRBJ2-5, with TRBD2 matching over 8 bases. Germline V CDR1 and CDR2: SEHNR, FQNEAQ (reference sequence). There are 17 residues in the CDR3. The J segment lost 3 bases and the V segment lost 4 bases, leaving 13 bases of the junction unmatched. The CDR3 DNA reads as TGTGCCAGCAGCTCGACACGGGGGGGCCTTTTGGAAGAGACCCAGTACTTC. Encoded protein: CASSSTRGGLLEETQYF. The whole variable domain, remainder taken from reference TRBV7-9 and TRBJ2-5, is DTGVSQNPRHKITKRGQNVTFRCDPISEHNRLYWYRQTLGQGPEFLTYFQNEAQLEKSRLLSDRFSAERPKGSFSTLEIQRTEQGDSAMYLCASSSTRGGLLEETQYFGPGTRLLVL.

This clone was seen a single time. The rearrangement links TRBV6-1 to TRBJ2-3; 12 bases map to TRBD1. This CDR3 is 20 amino acids long. CDR1 and CDR2 (germline): MNHNS, SASEGT. V shed 3 bases and J 0 bases; nucleotides not matched to a gene: 13. The CDR3 loop reads CASSDPRDRGRGPSTDTQYF. The CDR3 region has the DNA TGTGCCAGCAGTGACCCACGGGACAGGGGGCGGGGGCCTAGCACAGATACGCAGTATTTT.

This clone appeared once. CDR3 coding DNA: TGTGCCAGCAGCGTAGGACAGGGAGGAGGAAAACTGTTTTTT. Its translation is CASSVGQGGGKLFF. The chain joins TRBV9 to TRBJ1-4; 7 nucleotides match TRBD1. The V gene's germline CDR1 is SGDLS and CDR2 YYNGEE. The ends lost 0 bases at V and 10 bases at J; junction bases unmatched: 6. This CDR3 has 14 amino acids.

V usage is TRBV28 and J usage is TRBJ2-7, with TRBD1 matching 10 bases. CDR3 length: 14 residues. CDR1 and CDR2 (germline): MDHEN, SYDVKM. Losses at the gene ends were 4 bases for V and 4 bases for J; bases not matched to a gene: 4. DNA for the CDR3: TGTGCCAGCAGTTCCCCGGGACAGGGGTACGAGCAGTACTTC. This encodes CASSSPGQGYEQYF.

This clone occurred a few times. This chain links TRBV30 with TRBJ1-4; 9 bases line up with TRBD1. Trimming took 6 bases from V and 8 from J; bases not matched to a gene: 10. Looked up from germline, CDR1 is GTSNPN and CDR2 is SVGIG (reference sequence). The CDR3 length is 14 residues. The CDR3 DNA reads TGTGCCTGCGCCGGGACAGGGCTTTTGGAAAAACTGTTTTTT. This encodes CACAGTGLLEKLFF.

This chain links TRBV6-1 with TRBJ1-2, with a tentative D call TRBD1 (5 bases). The CDR3 is 13 amino acids. V was clipped by 8 bases and J by 7 bases, with 17 bases between them. Germline CDR1 MNHNS, CDR2 SASEGT. The CDR3 bases are TGTGCCAGCGGGGGGTGGGGTGTTACTGGCTACACCTTC. Its translation: CASGGWGVTGYTF.

The chain is built from TRBV5-1 and TRBJ1-6; the D is unclear. Germline V gene data show CDR1 as SGHRS and CDR2 as YFSETQ. Between the trimmed V and J ends, which lost 3 bases and 0 bases, there was a span of 13 bases. The CDR3 loop spans 17 amino acids. The CDR3 region has the DNA TGCGCCAGCAGCTCCGTTGAGGGCAGCTCCTATAATTCACCCCTCCACTTT. Translated: CASSSVEGSSYNSPLHF.

The DNA for the CDR3 is TGTGCCAGCAGGGGGACTAGCGGGGACACAGATACGCAGTATTTT. Amino acids: CASRGTSGDTDTQYF. The chain uses TRBV11-2 and TRBJ2-3; 13 bases map to TRBD2. This CDR3 has 15 amino acids. Germline CDR1 is SGHAT and CDR2 is FQNNGV. Unmatched junction bases numbered 2, after V lost 6 bases and J lost 2 bases. Full variable domain (remainder filled in from reference TRBV11-2 and TRBJ2-3): EAGVAQSPRYKIIEKRQSVAFWCNPISGHATLYWYQQILGQGPKLLIQFQNNGVVDDSQLPKDRFSAERLKGVDSTLKIQPAKLEDSAVYLCASRGTSGDTDTQYFGPGTRLTVL.

This clone appeared a few times. This rearrangement joins TRBV6-1 to TRBJ1-3; no definite D call. The CDR3 covers 12 residues. Trimming removed 6 bases at V and 4 bases at J, with 7 bases between. CDR1 is MNHNS, CDR2 SASEGT, per germline. The CDR3 sequence: CASRETGNTIYF. The CDR3 bases are TGTGCCAGCAGGGAAACAGGAAACACCATATATTTT.

This clone was recorded a few times. The chain couples TRBV15 to TRBJ1-2; 7 positions match TRBD1. The V segment lost 4 bases and the J segment 2 bases; nucleotides outside the gene matches: 7. Looked up from germline, CDR1 is LNHNV and CDR2 is YYDKDF (reference sequence). This CDR3 spans 15 amino acids. DNA for the CDR3: TGTGCCACCAGCAAAGGACAGGACTCAAACTATGGCTACACCTTC. Translating gives CATSKGQDSNYGYTF.

In this sample, this clone turned up a few times. The CDR3 DNA reads as TGTGCCAGCAGTCTGCTAGCGGGCAAAAATGAGCAGTTCTTC. Protein sequence: CASSLLAGKNEQFF. The chain is built from TRBV28 and TRBJ2-1; TRBD2 matches 8 bases. The germline V gene encodes CDR1 MDHEN and CDR2 SYDVKM. The CDR3 covers 14 residues. V lost 5 bases, J lost 7 bases, and 7 bases stayed unmatched. Based on the CDR3 plus reference TRBV28 and TRBJ2-1, the full variable domain is DVKVTQSSRYLVKRTGEKVFLECVQDMDHENMFWYRQDPGLGLRLIYFSYDVKMKEKGDIPEGYSVSREKKERFSLILESASTNQTSMYLCASSLLAGKNEQFFGPGTRLTVL.

This chain connects TRBV7-2 to TRBJ1-2; TRBD1 matches 7 bases. The germline V gene has CDR1 SGHTA and CDR2 FQGNSA. Germline trimming cut 2 bases from V and 5 bases from J; bases unmatched to any gene: 8. CDR3 size: 15 residues. The CDR3 here is CASSLNFGTAYGYTF. The CDR3 DNA follows: TGTGCCAGCAGCTTAAATTTTGGGACAGCGTATGGCTACACCTTC.

This clone was seen a handful of times. This sample includes further DNA sequences coding for the same CDR3. This sequence joins TRBV7-9 and TRBJ2-1; TRBD2 might be the D (6 bases). This CDR3 is built from 13 residues. Germline-derived CDR1 and CDR2 are SEHNR and FQNEAQ (reference sequence). The V and J ends lost 4 bases and 7 bases respectively, with 11 bases between them. CDR3 protein: CASSSGLYNEQFF. Written as DNA, the CDR3 is TGTGCCAGCAGCTCGGGACTGTATAATGAGCAGTTCTTC.

For this clone: At one end, the junction sequence differs from germline, possibly due to a read error. This same CDR3 is encoded by further DNA sequences in the sample. The V and J genes are TRBV19 and TRBJ2-7; unclear D gene. Germline V CDR1 and CDR2: LNHDA, SQIVND (reference sequence). The CDR3 covers 13 residues. The CDR3: CASSIRHSYEQYF. The CDR3 DNA sequence: TGTGCCAGTAGTATACGACACTCCTATGAGCAGTACTTC.